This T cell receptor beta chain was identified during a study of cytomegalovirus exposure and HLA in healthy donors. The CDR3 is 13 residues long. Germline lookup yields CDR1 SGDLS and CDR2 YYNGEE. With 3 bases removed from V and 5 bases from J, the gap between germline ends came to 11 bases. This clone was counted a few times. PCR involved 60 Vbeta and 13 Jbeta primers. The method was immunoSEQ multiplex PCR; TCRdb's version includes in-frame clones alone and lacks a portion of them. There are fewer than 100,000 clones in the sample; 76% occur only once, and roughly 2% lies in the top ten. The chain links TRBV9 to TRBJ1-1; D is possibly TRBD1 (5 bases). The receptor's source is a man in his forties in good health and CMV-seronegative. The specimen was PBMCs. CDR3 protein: CASSALRGTEAFF. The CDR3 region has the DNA TGTGCCAGCAGCGCCCTACGGGGGACTGAAGCTTTCTTT.